Listed below are T cell receptor beta chains from one sample, sequenced in a study of early T cells in non-severe SARS-CoV-2 infection. TCRdb independently ran MiXCR on the 5' RACE reads; one entry per CDR3 protein. The sample includes 30,000 to 35,000 distinct CDR3 sequences, approximately 7% seen only once; the top ten take around 2.5%. The specimen was whole blood. These receptors came from an adult who was a healthcare worker with PCR-confirmed SARS-CoV-2 infection or an uninfected control (not recorded which). Each CDR3 is given with its conserved first and last residue. Each record gives: J gene, D gene, clone size, V gene, CDR3 protein, CDR3 DNA. D genes are given only for firm matches. Rows give clone size only sometimes, using once, few, many, or a class for an expanded clone.

>TRBJ2-7|NA|many|TRBV27
CASSLSGVTLHQYF
TGTGCCAGCAGTTTATCGGGCGTGACACTCCATCAGTACTTC
>TRBJ2-3|NA|NA|TRBV27
CASSFWREETDTQYF
TGTGCCAGCAGTTTTTGGAGGGAGGAAACAGATACGCAGTATTTT
>TRBJ1-5|TRBD1|many|TRBV7-8
CASSFRTGQDQPQHF
TGTGCCAGCAGCTTCAGGACAGGGCAAGATCAGCCCCAGCATTTT
>TRBJ2-7|NA|many|TRBV12-3/TRBV12-4
CASSLMWNYEQYF
TGTGCCAGCAGTTTAATGTGGAACTACGAGCAGTACTTC
>TRBJ2-1|TRBD2|many|TRBV10-3
CAVQAGQLVTYNEQFF
TGTGCCGTTCAAGCGGGGCAATTAGTAACCTACAATGAGCAGTTCTTC
>TRBJ1-6|NA|many|TRBV10-3
CAIRSRDDSPLHF
TGTGCCATCAGGAGCCGGGATGATTCACCCCTCCACTTT
>TRBJ2-3|NA|many|TRBV11-2
CASSLASLAPSTDTQYF
TGTGCCAGCAGCTTAGCTTCCCTAGCGCCTAGCACAGATACGCAGTATTTT
>TRBJ1-1|NA|NA|TRBV6-5
CASSLQGLAFF
TGTGCCAGCAGCCTACAGGGACTAGCTTTCTTT
>TRBJ2-7|TRBD1|NA|TRBV28
CASSFSRDRGWSEQYF
TGTGCCAGCAGTTTCTCCCGAGACAGGGGTTGGAGCGAGCAGTACTTC
>TRBJ2-7|NA|medium-sized|TRBV29-1
CSVEIRGRTYEQYF
TGCAGCGTTGAGATAAGGGGAAGGACCTACGAGCAGTACTTC